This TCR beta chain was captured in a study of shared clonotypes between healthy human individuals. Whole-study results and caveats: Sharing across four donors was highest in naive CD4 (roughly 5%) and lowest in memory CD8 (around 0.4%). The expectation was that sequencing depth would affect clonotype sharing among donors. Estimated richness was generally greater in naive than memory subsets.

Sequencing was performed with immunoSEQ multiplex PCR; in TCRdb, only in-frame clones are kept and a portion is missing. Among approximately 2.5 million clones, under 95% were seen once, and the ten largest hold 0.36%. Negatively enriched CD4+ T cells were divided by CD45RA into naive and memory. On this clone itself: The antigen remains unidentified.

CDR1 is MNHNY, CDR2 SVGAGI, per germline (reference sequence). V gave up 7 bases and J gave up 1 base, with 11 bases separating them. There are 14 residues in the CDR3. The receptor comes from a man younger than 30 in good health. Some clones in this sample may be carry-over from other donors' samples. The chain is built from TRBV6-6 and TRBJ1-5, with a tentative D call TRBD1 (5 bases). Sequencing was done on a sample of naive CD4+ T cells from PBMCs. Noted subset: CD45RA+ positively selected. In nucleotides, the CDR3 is TGTGCCAGCACCCTGGGACGGAGCAATCAGCCCCAGCATTTT. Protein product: CASTLGRSNQPQHF.